The rows below give T cell receptor beta chains drawn from one sample of a study of CD8 T cells in ankylosing spondylitis. TCRdb re-called the 5' RACE reads with MiXCR, one entry per CDR3 protein. The profile shows about 140,000 distinct CDR3 sequences, over 9.5% of them singletons. Sequenced: blood, either unsorted or a sorted T cell fraction (not recorded which). The receptors were gathered from a female donor with ankylosing spondylitis or in good health (not recorded which). The CDR3 runs from the conserved cysteine through the conserved F or W. D genes are given only for firm matches. For some rows the clone size is stated as once, few or many, or as a class when expanded; others skip it.

many	NA	TRBV24-1	TRBJ2-7	CATSAQASYEQYF	TGTGCCACCAGTGCGCAGGCCTCCTACGAGCAGTACTTC
many	NA	TRBV10-3	TRBJ1-2	CAISETGIARHGYTF	TGTGCCATCAGTGAAACAGGGATAGCGCGGCATGGCTACACCTTC
many	NA	TRBV7-2	TRBJ1-2	CASSAGLRTLGYTF	TGTGCCAGCAGCGCGGGACTTCGGACCCTTGGCTACACCTTC
many	NA	TRBV3-1	TRBJ2-7	CASSQDLGKQYF	TGTGCCAGCAGCCAAGATCTGGGGAAGCAGTACTTC
many	TRBD2	TRBV20-1	TRBJ2-1	CSASGTSGSSEQFF	TGCAGTGCCAGCGGGACTAGCGGGAGTAGTGAGCAGTTCTTC
NA	NA	TRBV28	TRBJ2-3	CASSLWTPGDTQYF	TGTGCCAGCAGTTTATGGACCCCCGGCGATACGCAGTATTTT
many	NA	TRBV7-2	TRBJ2-3	CASSHYSSTDTQYF	TGTGCCAGCAGCCACTACTCTAGCACAGATACGCAGTATTTT
many	TRBD1	TRBV20-1	TRBJ2-7	CSAAHGDRGHEQYF	TGCAGTGCTGCCCACGGGGACAGGGGTCACGAGCAGTACTTC
many	TRBD2	TRBV11-2	TRBJ2-4	CASSLDWSGGRRDKNIQYF	TGTGCCAGCAGCTTAGATTGGTCGGGAGGTCGCCGGGACAAAAACATTCAGTACTTC
many	NA	TRBV20-1	TRBJ2-7	CSAPDRKPGLRINYEQYF	TGCAGTGCCCCAGACCGGAAACCGGGACTTAGAATCAACTACGAGCAGTACTTC
NA	NA	TRBV6-1	TRBJ1-2	CASSEGRYYGYTF	TGTGCCAGCAGTGAAGGCAGATACTATGGCTACACCTTC
many	TRBD1	TRBV29-1	TRBJ1-1	CSARTGGENTEAFF	TGCAGCGCAAGGACAGGGGGCGAAAACACTGAAGCTTTCTTT
many	TRBD1	TRBV5-1	TRBJ2-2	CASSFTGDTGELFF	TGCGCCAGCAGCTTCACAGGGGACACCGGGGAGCTGTTTTTT
many	NA	TRBV12-3/TRBV12-4	TRBJ2-3	CASLILGNTQYF	TGTGCCAGCCTCATCCTAGGGAATACGCAGTATTTT
many	TRBD1	TRBV7-2	TRBJ2-5	CASSRDRGETQYF	TGTGCCAGCAGCAGGGACAGGGGTGAGACCCAGTACTTC
many	NA	TRBV7-2	TRBJ2-7	CASSLRVASLNEQYF	TGTGCCAGCAGCCTTAGAGTGGCTAGCCTCAACGAGCAGTACTTC
many	TRBD1	TRBV5-1	TRBJ1-6	CASSLGTGGQSSYNSPLHF	TGCGCCAGCAGCTTGGGGACAGGGGGCCAGAGCTCCTATAATTCACCCCTCCACTTT
many	NA	TRBV7-2	TRBJ2-1	CASSSTPRINEQFF	TGTGCCAGCAGCTCGACCCCCCGGATCAATGAGCAGTTCTTC
many	NA	TRBV6-5	TRBJ2-1	CASSSTVTYSYNEQFF	TGTGCCAGCAGTTCGACAGTTACCTACTCCTACAATGAGCAGTTCTTC
NA	NA	TRBV28	TRBJ1-2	CASRAGNYGYTF	TGTGCCAGCAGGGCGGGTAACTATGGCTACACCTTC
many	NA	TRBV29-1	TRBJ2-7	CSVEYGNSYEQYF	TGCAGCGTTGAATACGGGAACTCCTACGAGCAGTACTTC
many	NA	TRBV5-5	TRBJ1-2	CASSRRGNYGYTF	TGTGCCAGCAGCCGACGGGGGAACTATGGCTACACCTTC
many	NA	TRBV3-1	TRBJ1-2	CASSQGYTSNYGYTF	TGTGCCAGCAGCCAAGGATACACGTCTAACTATGGCTACACCTTC
many	NA	TRBV12-3/TRBV12-4	TRBJ1-1	CASSLQGDTEAFF	TGTGCCAGCAGTTTACAGGGAGACACTGAAGCTTTCTTT
many	NA	TRBV11-2	TRBJ2-1	CASSQVRDIEQFF	TGTGCCAGCAGCCAAGTTAGGGATATCGAGCAGTTCTTC
many	TRBD1	TRBV5-1	TRBJ2-7	CASSSDPGTGMSEQYF	TGCGCCAGCAGCTCCGACCCGGGGACAGGGATGTCCGAGCAGTACTTC
many	NA	TRBV7-9	TRBJ2-3	CASSPRAATSTDTQYF	TGTGCCAGCAGCCCCCGGGCGGCAACTAGCACAGATACGCAGTATTTT
few	TRBD2	TRBV5-1	TRBJ2-1	CASSSSGRQINEQFF	TGCGCCAGCAGCTCTAGCGGGAGGCAGATCAATGAGCAGTTCTTC
many	NA	TRBV5-1	TRBJ2-3	CASSLLSGSTDTQYF	TGCGCCAGCAGCCTCCTTAGCGGAAGCACAGATACGCAGTATTTT
many	NA	TRBV9	TRBJ2-7	CASSLGSTYEQYF	TGTGCCAGCAGCCTTGGATCAACCTACGAGCAGTACTTC
NA	TRBD2	TRBV10-3	TRBJ2-3	CAIGTSGGQGTQYF	TGTGCCATAGGGACTAGCGGGGGACAGGGTACGCAGTATTTT
many	NA	TRBV7-8	TRBJ2-1	CASSAGVKNEQFF	TGTGCCAGCAGCGCCGGGGTAAAAAATGAGCAGTTCTTC
many	NA	TRBV5-1	TRBJ2-7	CASSTSPGPTYEQYF	TGCGCCAGCAGCACCTCCCCAGGACCCACCTACGAGCAGTACTTC
few	TRBD1	TRBV2	TRBJ1-5	CASSSDGTDNQPQHF	TGTGCCAGCAGTTCGGATGGGACAGACAATCAGCCCCAGCATTTT
many	TRBD2	TRBV30	TRBJ2-7	CAWSKGLAYEQYF	TGTGCCTGGAGTAAGGGACTAGCGTACGAGCAGTACTTC
NA	NA	TRBV27	TRBJ2-1	CASIQYGTGEQFF	TGTGCCAGCATTCAATACGGGACTGGTGAGCAGTTCTTC
NA	NA	TRBV4-1	TRBJ1-2	CASRPGQPYGYTF	TGTGCCAGCCGGCCGGGGCAGCCCTATGGCTACACCTTC
many	NA	TRBV29-1	TRBJ1-5	CSVEEAPNQPQHF	TGCAGCGTTGAAGAGGCCCCCAATCAGCCCCAGCATTTT
few	TRBD2	TRBV12-3/TRBV12-4	TRBJ2-5	CASWDWSGRSETQYF	TGTGCCAGCTGGGATTGGAGCGGGAGATCAGAGACCCAGTACTTC
many	NA	TRBV7-9	TRBJ1-2	CASSPSGGRDGYTF	TGTGCCAGCAGCCCTTCGGGAGGGCGTGATGGCTACACCTTC
many	NA	TRBV20-1	TRBJ2-7	CSANHGQFYEQYF	TGCAGTGCCAATCATGGACAGTTCTACGAGCAGTACTTC
many	NA	TRBV5-1	TRBJ2-2	CASSFDPPGTGELFF	TGCGCCAGCAGCTTCGACCCGCCGGGCACCGGGGAGCTGTTTTTT
NA	NA	TRBV28	TRBJ1-2	CASTTTEGYTF	TGTGCCAGCACTACGACAGAGGGCTACACCTTC
NA	TRBD1	TRBV24-1	TRBJ2-5	CATSGQGVGEAQYF	TGTGCCACCAGTGGCCAGGGGGTAGGCGAGGCCCAGTACTTC
NA	NA	TRBV7-2	TRBJ1-1	CASRQQGGTEAFF	TGTGCCAGCCGCCAACAGGGTGGGACTGAAGCTTTCTTT
few	NA	TRBV7-3	TRBJ1-1	CASSAQGGSTEAFF	TGTGCCAGCAGCGCACAGGGTGGGAGCACTGAAGCTTTCTTT
many	NA	TRBV20-1	TRBJ1-2	CSARSVGYGYTF	TGCAGTGCTAGGTCCGTCGGTTATGGCTACACCTTC